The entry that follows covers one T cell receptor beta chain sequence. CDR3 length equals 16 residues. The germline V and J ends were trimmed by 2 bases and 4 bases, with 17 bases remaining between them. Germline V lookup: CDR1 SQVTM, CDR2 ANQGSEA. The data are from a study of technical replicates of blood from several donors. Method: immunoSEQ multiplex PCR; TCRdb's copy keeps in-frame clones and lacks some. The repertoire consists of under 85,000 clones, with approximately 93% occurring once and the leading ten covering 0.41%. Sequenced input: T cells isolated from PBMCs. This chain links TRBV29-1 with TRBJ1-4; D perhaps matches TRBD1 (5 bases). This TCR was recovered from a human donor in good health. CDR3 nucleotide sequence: TGCAGCGTTGAATCTCTGAGGAGGGGAGTTAATGAAAAACTGTTTTTT. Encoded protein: CSVESLRRGVNEKLFF.